This T cell receptor beta chain is drawn from a study of T-cell reconstitution after alpha-beta-depleted transplantation in children. CDR3 length: 16 residues. Using unique molecular identifiers, the investigators prepared the TCRbeta library. TCRdb analysed the PCR reads with MiXCR anew, one entry per CDR3 protein. The sample has fewer than 550,000 distinct CDR3 sequences, around 9.9% seen once; the top ten hold 4.5% to 6.5%. This clonotype was seen only a few times. The receptor was derived from a human donor who donated a stem cell graft to a child with acute myeloid leukemia. This chain connects TRBV21-1 to TRBJ1-4. TRBV21-1 is termed a pseudogene. The sample was PBMCs from the stem cell graft donor, taken from the stem cell graft. The CDR3 nucleotides read TGTGCCAGCAGCAAAGATTGCAGTAGTCGAAAGGAAAAACTGTTTTTT. Protein: CASSKDCSSRKEKLFF.